The 3 T cell receptor beta chains below all came from one sample that was sequenced in a study of T cell responses to AZD1222 COVID-19 vaccine. Profiled with immunoSEQ multiplex PCR; TCRdb holds only in-frame clones, not every one. This table has about 120,000 clones, approximately 86% appearing once. The starting material was peripheral blood, obtained on day 0 of AZD1222 vaccination. Source of these receptors: an adult in good health.

This clone was seen just once. This chain uses TRBV30 with TRBJ1-1, with D tentatively TRBD1 (6 bases). The CDR3 has 12 residues. With 4 bases removed from V and 8 bases from J, the gap between germline ends came to 14 bases. CDR1 GTSNPN and CDR2 SVGIG come from the germline V gene (reference sequence). The DNA for the CDR3 is TGTGCCTGGATCCAAGGGACACCCGAAGCTTTCTTT. Its translation: CAWIQGTPEAFF.

The chain combines TRBV6-2 or TRBV6-3 with TRBJ2-5; D ambiguous. The V end lost 5 bases, the J end lost 5 bases, and 12 bases lay between the germline ends. The CDR3 consists of 13 residues. Germline V gene sequence: CDR1 MNHEY, CDR2 SVGEGT. CDR3 nucleotide sequence: TGTGCCAGCAGTAACAGAAAACCGGAGACCCAGTACTTC. Protein sequence: CASSNRKPETQYF.

The chain employs TRBV5-1 and TRBJ1-2, with D unclear. Trimming left V 4 bases short and J 6 bases short, with 13 bases between. In germline, CDR1 is SGHRS, CDR2 YFSETQ. This CDR3 comprises 13 residues. The CDR3 DNA is TGCGCCAGCAGCCCCCCCGGGGAAAATGGCTACACCTTC. Protein product: CASSPPGENGYTF.